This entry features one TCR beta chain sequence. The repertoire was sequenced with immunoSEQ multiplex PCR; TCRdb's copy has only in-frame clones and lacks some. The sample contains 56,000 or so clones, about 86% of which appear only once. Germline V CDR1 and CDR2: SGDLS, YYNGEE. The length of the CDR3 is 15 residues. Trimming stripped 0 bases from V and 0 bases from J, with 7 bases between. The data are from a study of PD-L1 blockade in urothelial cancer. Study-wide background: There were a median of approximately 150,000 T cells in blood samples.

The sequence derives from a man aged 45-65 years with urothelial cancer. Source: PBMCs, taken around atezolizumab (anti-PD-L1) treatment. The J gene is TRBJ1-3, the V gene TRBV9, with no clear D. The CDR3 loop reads CASSVGHDSGNTIYF. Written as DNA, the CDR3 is TGTGCCAGCAGCGTAGGACACGACTCTGGAAACACCATATATTTT.